Presented here are 20 T cell receptor beta chains from one specimen sequenced in a study of blood T cell repertoires in COVID-19. TCRdb keeps only in-frame clones here, not all; method: immunoSEQ multiplex PCR. This sample has about 430,000 clones, with roughly 84% found just once. Input material: PBMCs or T cells enriched from blood (not recorded which). Source of these receptors: a woman younger than 30 who had been exposed to COVID-19.

This clone showed up just a few times. The V and J genes are TRBV2 and TRBJ2-1; no definite D call. Per germline, CDR1 SNHLY and CDR2 FYNNEI. CDR3 length equals 12 residues. V lost 3 bases and J 6 bases, leaving 6 bases between the germline ends. The DNA for the CDR3 is TGTGCCAGCAGTGATTCTACCAATGAGCAGTTCTTC. This translates into CASSDSTNEQFF.

The CDR3 coding sequence is TGTGCCAGCAGCTTAGACGGCAGGGGGCTGGGGGCCAACGTCCTGACTTTC. Translation: CASSLDGRGLGANVLTF. This chain connects TRBV11-2 to TRBJ2-6, with 8 positions matching TRBD1. After removal of 0 bases from V and 4 bases from J, the junction contained 5 bases not matched to a gene. The germline gives CDR1 SGHAT, CDR2 FQNNGV. The CDR3 has 17 amino acids.

This clone was seen a single time. V is TRBV7-2 and J is TRBJ2-7; weak D call: TRBD2 (6 bases). Trimming removed 6 bases from V and 1 base from J, with 16 bases in between. This CDR3 has 15 amino acids. The V gene's germline CDR1 is SGHTA and CDR2 FQGNSA. CDR3 region: CASSSIASASYEQYF. CDR3 DNA: TGTGCCAGCAGTTCAATTGCTAGCGCTTCCTACGAGCAGTACTTC.

J is TRBJ2-7 and V is TRBV18; 7 bases match TRBD1. The germline CDR1 and CDR2 sequences are KGHSH and LQKENI. Trimming took 3 bases from V and 2 from J; bases not matched to a gene: 4. The CDR3 is 14 residues long. The CDR3 here is CASSPSQGAYEQYF. The CDR3 coding sequence is TGTGCCAGCTCACCGTCGCAGGGGGCCTACGAGCAGTACTTC. Full variable domain (rest looked up from reference TRBV18 and TRBJ2-7): NAGVMQNPRHLVRRRGQEARLRCSPMKGHSHVYWYRQLPEEGLKFMVYLQKENIIDESGMPKERFSAEFPKEGPSILRIQQVVRGDSAAYFCASSPSQGAYEQYFGPGTRLTVT.

The V gene is TRBV27, the J gene TRBJ1-1; D possibly corresponds to TRBD1 (6 bases). The CDR3 totals 14 residues. Germline CDR1 MNHEY, CDR2 SMNVEV (reference sequence). V dropped 2 bases and J dropped 0 bases, with 7 bases sitting between them. The CDR3 sequence: CASSLRGLNTEAFF. The CDR3 DNA is TGTGCCAGCAGTTTAAGGGGGTTGAACACTGAAGCTTTCTTT.

In its sample, this clone was seen once. This rearrangement joins TRBV3-1 (or the pseudogene TRBV3-2) to TRBJ1-4; TRBD1 might be the D (6 bases). V was trimmed by 3 bases and J by 7 bases, leaving 15 bases between them. CDR1 is LGHDT and CDR2 is YNNKEL in the germline V gene (reference sequence). The CDR3 covers 15 residues. CDR3 region: CASSHPRGLSEKLFF. The CDR3 coding sequence is TGTGCCAGCAGCCACCCCAGGGGCTTGAGTGAAAAACTGTTTTTT.

The J gene is TRBJ1-4, the V gene TRBV6-5, with 7 nucleotides matching TRBD1. The V gene's germline CDR1 is MNHEY and CDR2 SVGAGI. V was clipped by 5 bases and J by 7 bases; unmatched bases: 7. The CDR3 consists of 14 residues. The CDR3 protein is CASSRGQAFEKLFF. The CDR3 region has the DNA TGTGCCAGCAGTAGGGGGCAGGCCTTTGAAAAACTGTTTTTT.

The chain couples TRBV27 to TRBJ2-5; TRBD2 matches at 8 bases. The CDR3 consists of 12 residues. Per germline, CDR1 MNHEY and CDR2 SMNVEV (reference sequence). Trimming cost V 6 bases and J 12 bases; bases outside gene matches: 9. The CDR3 protein is CASSGGEQLKYF. In nucleotides, the CDR3 is TGTGCCAGCAGCGGGGGGGAACAACTGAAGTACTTC.

To note about this clone: Other DNA sequences within the sample encode an identical CDR3. This sequence joins TRBV6-5 and TRBJ2-7; no definite D call. CDR1 MNHEY and CDR2 SVGAGI come from the germline V gene. Trimming stripped 0 bases from V and 3 bases from J, with 6 bases between. CDR3 length: 13 residues. The CDR3 region is CASSYSNSYEQYF. The DNA of the CDR3 is TGTGCCAGCAGTTACTCGAACAGCTACGAGCAGTACTTC.

The chain has TRBV10-3 and TRBJ1-3; D unclear. V was shortened by 2 bases and J by 0 bases, with 8 bases between the two germline ends. CDR1 and CDR2 from the germline V gene are ENHRY and SYGVKD. This CDR3 spans 15 amino acids. CDR3 in amino acids: CAISEGFSSGNTIYF. CDR3 bases: TGTGCCATCAGTGAGGGTTTCAGCTCTGGAAACACCATATATTTT.

This clone showed up just once. The V and J genes are TRBV13 and TRBJ2-1; D possibly corresponds to TRBD2 (6 bases). V was shortened by 2 bases and J by 6 bases, with 11 bases between the two germline ends. The length of the CDR3 is 14 residues. CDR1 and CDR2 from the germline V gene are PRHDT and FYEKMQ (reference sequence). CDR3 sequence (DNA): TGTGCCAGCAGCTTACAACTAGCTCCCAATGAGCAGTTCTTC. Its translation: CASSLQLAPNEQFF.

The chain employs TRBV10-3 and TRBJ1-2, with unresolved D. CDR1 is ENHRY, CDR2 SYGVKD, per germline. CDR3 length: 14 amino acids. Trimming cost V 0 bases and J 0 bases, with 5 bases left between them. The CDR3 bases are TGTGCCATCAGTGAGTCTGGCCCTAACTATGGCTACACCTTC. Protein: CAISESGPNYGYTF.

V usage is TRBV4-3 and J usage is TRBJ1-6; D is ambiguous. Trimming left V 1 base short and J 10 bases short, with 11 bases between. The CDR3 is 14 residues long. CDR1 is LGHNA, CDR2 YSLEER, per germline. The CDR3 DNA sequence: TGCGCCAGCAGCCAAGCCCGGCGGGAGTCACCCCTCCACTTT. Protein: CASSQARRESPLHF.

The chain combines TRBV27 with TRBJ2-7; D is uncertain. CDR3 length equals 11 residues. Deletions cut 3 bases from V and 4 bases from J, with 4 bases between. Germline V gene data show CDR1 as MNHEY and CDR2 as SMNVEV (reference sequence). The CDR3 bases are TGTGCCAGCAGTTTTATTTACGAGCAGTACTTC. The encoded protein is CASSFIYEQYF.

The rearrangement uses TRBV5-1 and TRBJ2-3; 13 bases align to TRBD2. The CDR3 runs to 17 residues. Germline assignment: CDR1 SGHRS and CDR2 YFSETQ. V shed 3 bases, J shed 1 base, and the junction held 5 bases outside the gene matches. The CDR3 DNA follows: TGCGCCAGCAGCTGGACTAGCGGGGGAGGCCGCACAGATACGCAGTATTTT. It yields the protein CASSWTSGGGRTDTQYF.

The CDR3 is CASSQAQGAGTDTQYF. Here the CDR3 DNA reads TGCGCCAGCAGCCAAGCACAGGGGGCAGGCACAGATACGCAGTATTTT. The V and J genes are TRBV4-3 and TRBJ2-3, with 9 bases fitting TRBD1. In germline, CDR1 is LGHNA, CDR2 YSLEER. V lost 1 base and J lost 1; bases outside the gene matches: 3. There are 16 residues in the CDR3.

This chain connects TRBV9 to TRBJ2-5, with 9 bases that match TRBD2. The germline V gene encodes CDR1 SGDLS and CDR2 YYNGEE. The CDR3 loop spans 17 amino acids. Germline trimming cut 1 base from V and 1 base from J; bases unmatched to any gene: 8. The CDR3 here is CASSVNDWGLAQETQYF. Here the CDR3 DNA reads TGTGCCAGCAGCGTAAACGATTGGGGACTAGCCCAAGAGACCCAGTACTTC. Filled out from reference TRBV9 and TRBJ2-5, the complete variable domain reads DSGVTQTPKHLITATGQRVTLRCSPRSGDLSVYWYQQSLDQGLQFLIQYYNGEERAKGNILERFSAQQFPDLHSELNLSSLELGDSALYFCASSVNDWGLAQETQYFGPGTRLLVL.

The chain joins TRBV7-9 to TRBJ1-4; 9 bases agree with TRBD1. V shed 2 bases and J 4 bases; nucleotides not matched to a gene: 5. The V gene's germline CDR1 is SEHNR and CDR2 FQNEAQ (reference sequence). This CDR3 has 16 residues. CDR3 in amino acids: CASSLPGQGNNEKLFF. CDR3 sequence (DNA): TGTGCCAGCAGCTTACCCGGACAGGGGAATAATGAAAAACTGTTTTTT.

The chain couples TRBV5-4 to TRBJ2-2; 9 nucleotides align to TRBD2. With 4 bases clipped from V and 0 bases from J, the junction kept 4 bases outside the gene matches. CDR3 length: 16 amino acids. CDR1 SGHNT and CDR2 YYREEE come from the germline V gene (reference sequence). CDR3 in DNA: TGTGCCAGCAGCGTACTAGCGGGCGCGAACACCGGGGAGCTGTTTTTT. It is translated as CASSVLAGANTGELFF.

The genes are TRBV6-1 and TRBJ2-1; D unclear. The CDR3 runs 15 residues. V was pared by 0 bases and J by 5 bases, with 11 bases between. CDR1 and CDR2 (germline): MNHNS, SASEGT. The CDR3 reads CASSEAPRPDNEQFF. For the CDR3, the DNA is TGTGCCAGCAGTGAAGCGCCGCGTCCCGACAATGAGCAGTTCTTC.